The source of this T cell receptor beta chain is a study of shared clonotypes between healthy human individuals. Overall study findings and caveats: Sequencing depth was predicted to influence how clonotypes are shared among donors.

This clone has only a few counts. Its target is not known. Sequenced by immunoSEQ multiplex PCR; TCRdb stores in-frame clones only, minus some. The sample consists of 75,000 to 100,000 clones, approximately 44% of them appearing once. The donor cohort consisted entirely of Caucasian adults residing in Nashville, Tennessee. This CDR3 region has 19 residues. Trimming stripped 0 bases from V and 4 bases from J, with 24 bases between. In germline, CDR1 is LGHNA, CDR2 YSLEER. The origin of this receptor is a woman aged 35 to 49 in good health. Some clones in this sample may be carry-over from other donors' samples. This chain joins TRBV4-3 and TRBJ1-2; no definite D call. The material sequenced was PBMCs. The CDR3, as DNA: TGCGCCAGCAGCCAAGAGTTCTTCCCACGGGGATCAGTTCGCTATGGCTACACCTTC. Amino acid sequence: CASSQEFFPRGSVRYGYTF.